Following are 23 T cell receptor beta chains from one sample sequenced in a study of blood T cells in healthy people across ages. The authors ran a second PCR of 7 to 11 cycles using a sample-barcoded 5' primer and a J-beta primer mix. TCRdb used MiXCR to reprocess the 5' RACE reads, holding one entry per CDR3 protein. The profile shows a few hundred thousand distinct CDR3 sequences, about 52% of them singletons. Sample: blood. The receptors here all came from a man in his fifties or sixties in good health.

This clonotype has a count of ten or more. The chain combines TRBV20-1 with TRBJ1-2, with D hard to call. The CDR3 is 12 amino acids. Trimming left V 5 bases short and J 7 bases short, with 14 bases between. The germline CDR1 and CDR2 sequences are DFQATT and SNEGSKA (reference sequence). The CDR3 protein is CSAPTGRLGYTF. The CDR3 nucleotides read TGCAGTGCTCCCACGGGGAGGCTTGGCTACACCTTC.

The V and J genes are TRBV7-9 and TRBJ2-1, with 8 positions matching TRBD2. Trimming at V came to 5 bases and at J to 6 bases, leaving 6 bases not matched to a gene. This CDR3 spans 14 amino acids. Germline lookup yields CDR1 SEHNR and CDR2 FQNEAQ (reference sequence). CDR3 sequence (DNA): TGTGCCAGCAGCCCCGGGAGGGGGGTCAATGAGCAGTTCTTC. Translated: CASSPGRGVNEQFF.

V is TRBV6-4 and J is TRBJ1-1; D remains ambiguous. The CDR3 consists of 14 residues. V was pared by 3 bases and J by 7 bases, with 15 bases between. CDR1 and CDR2 (germline): MRHNA, SNTAGT. The CDR3 here is CASSEGPGRNEAFF. CDR3 sequence (DNA): TGTGCCAGCAGTGAAGGGCCGGGAAGGAATGAAGCTTTCTTT.

Turning to this clonotype: At one end the junction does not follow the germline gene, possibly because of a read error. The chain combines TRBV7-9 with TRBJ2-5; 7 bases line up with TRBD2. The length of the CDR3 is 16 residues. Germline-derived CDR1 and CDR2 are SEHNR and FQNEAQ (reference sequence). The CDR3 loop is CANSGAGVSRWGEQYF. The CDR3 DNA sequence: TGTGCCAACAGCGGGGCGGGAGTCTCACGGTGGGGTGAGCAGTACTTC. Filled out from reference TRBV7-9 and TRBJ2-5, the complete variable domain reads DTGVSQNPRHKITKRGQNVTFRCDPISEHNRLYWYRQTLGQGPEFLTYFQNEAQLEKSRLLSDRFSAERPKGSFSTLEIQRTEQGDSAMYLCANSGAGVSRWGEQYFGPGTRLLVL.

This chain connects TRBV4-1 to TRBJ2-1; 11 bases agree with TRBD2. The junction had 3 bases not matched to a gene; V was cut back by 2 bases and J by 0 bases. The CDR3 has 17 amino acids. CDR1 MGHRA and CDR2 YSYEKL come from the germline V gene. CDR3 in DNA: TGCGCCAGCAGCCAACAAGGGACTAGCGGCTCCTACAATGAGCAGTTCTTC. Amino acids: CASSQQGTSGSYNEQFF.

The chain links TRBV7-2 to TRBJ1-2; D may be TRBD1 (5 bases). CDR1 is SGHTA and CDR2 is FQGNSA in the germline V gene. Trimming removed 1 base from V and 8 bases from J, with 17 bases in between. The CDR3 consists of 15 residues. DNA for the CDR3: TGTGCCAGCAGCTTAGGGGGGACGGGTAAAGGGGGCTACACCTTC. Residues: CASSLGGTGKGGYTF.

V and J are TRBV5-1 and TRBJ2-3; 7 nucleotides line up with TRBD1. V lost 4 bases and J lost 2; bases outside the gene matches: 16. Germline V gives CDR1 SGHRS, CDR2 YFSETQ. The CDR3 consists of 18 residues. CDR3 nucleotide sequence: TGCGCCAGCAGCACCTTACCCCGGGACAGCCTAGTCACAGATACGCAGTATTTT. The encoded protein is CASSTLPRDSLVTDTQYF. Looking up the rest from reference TRBV5-1 and TRBJ2-3 gives the full variable domain: KAGVTQTPRYLIKTRGQQVTLSCSPISGHRSVSWYQQTPGQGLQFLFEYFSETQRNKGNFPGRFSGRQFSNSRSEMNVSTLELGDSALYLCASSTLPRDSLVTDTQYFGPGTRLTVL.

This clonotype has just a few counts. The V and J genes are TRBV12-3 or TRBV12-4 and TRBJ2-1, with D possibly TRBD1 on 5 matching bases. V lost 6 bases and J 7 bases, leaving 19 bases between the germline ends. This CDR3 comprises 15 residues. CDR3 amino acids: CASSPPQGVINEQFF. The CDR3 region has the DNA TGTGCCAGCAGCCCTCCCCAGGGTGTAATAAATGAGCAGTTCTTC.

The chain employs TRBV5-6 and TRBJ2-1; D assignment may be TRBD1 or TRBD2 (5 bases each). Trimming shortened V by 6 bases and J by 6 bases, and 19 bases separated the two germline ends. This CDR3 has 15 residues. Germline V gene lookup returns CDR1 SGHDT and CDR2 YYEEEE. For the CDR3, the DNA is TGTGCCAGCACCCGGGGCTATCTGAAGACCAATGAGCAGTTCTTC. Its protein product is CASTRGYLKTNEQFF. The full variable domain, completed using reference TRBV5-6 and TRBJ2-1, is DAGVTQSPTHLIKTRGQQVTLRCSPKSGHDTVSWYQQALGQGPQFIFQYYEEEERQRGNFPDRFSGHQFPNYSSELNVNALLLGDSALYLCASTRGYLKTNEQFFGPGTRLTVL.

The rearrangement links TRBV28 to TRBJ2-1; 7 bases are shared with TRBD1. V trimming: 8 bases; J trimming: 7 bases; junction bases outside the gene matches: 11. This CDR3 contains 14 residues. CDR1 is MDHEN, CDR2 SYDVKM, per germline. In nucleotides, the CDR3 is TGTGCCAGCCGCTCAGCAGGGGGTGGGAATGAGCAGTTCTTC. It is translated as CASRSAGGGNEQFF.

V gene TRBV11-2 combines with J gene TRBJ2-7; D not certain. The tail of the sequence fits TRBJ2-5 better, so the J call may be wrong. CDR3 length equals 15 residues. In germline, CDR1 is SGHAT, CDR2 FQNNGV. The CDR3 DNA is TGTGCCAGCAGCTTAGTCTGGGGAATAATGGAGACCCAGTACTTC. This gives the protein CASSLVWGIMETQYF.

The V gene is TRBV28, the J gene TRBJ2-7; a possible D gene is TRBD1 (5 bases). The germline CDR1 and CDR2 sequences are MDHEN and SYDVKM. Trimming removed 6 bases at V and 4 bases at J, with 22 bases between. The CDR3 has 16 residues. The DNA for the CDR3 is TGTGCCAGCAGCTCCGCGGCGGCAGGGTTTAGGTACGAGCAGTACTTC. Encoded protein: CASSSAAAGFRYEQYF.

This chain uses TRBV4-2 with TRBJ2-7; D may be TRBD1 (5 bases). The V end was cut by 0 bases, the J end by 6 bases, with 18 bases between. Germline lookup yields CDR1 LGHNA and CDR2 YNFKEQ. The CDR3 has 16 residues. DNA for the CDR3: TGTGCCAGCAGCCAAGAGACCCCCCCTCTTAGGGGCGAGCAGTACTTC. Translated: CASSQETPPLRGEQYF.

This clonotype has at least ten counts. The chain carries TRBV7-2 and TRBJ2-4; D possibly corresponds to TRBD1 (5 bases). Germline CDR1 SGHTA, CDR2 FQGNSA. The CDR3 is 16 amino acids. With 1 base removed from V and 1 base from J, the gap between germline ends came to 11 bases. CDR3 sequence reads: CASSLVGADAKNIQYF. CDR3 coding DNA: TGTGCCAGCAGCTTAGTAGGGGCAGACGCCAAAAACATTCAGTACTTC.

This clonotype was seen more than once but under ten times. The J gene is TRBJ2-3, the V gene TRBV20-1; 11 bases match TRBD2. Germline CDR1 and CDR2: DFQATT and SNEGSKA (reference sequence). The junction had 8 bases not matched to a gene; V was cut back by 2 bases and J by 4 bases. The CDR3 length is 16 residues. The chain's CDR3 is CSARSIAGGDADTQYF. The DNA for the CDR3 is TGCAGTGCTAGATCTATAGCGGGAGGGGACGCAGATACGCAGTATTTT.

The chain links TRBV10-3 to TRBJ1-6; 7 bases line up with TRBD1. In germline, CDR1 is ENHRY, CDR2 SYGVKD. After removal of 4 bases from V and 5 bases from J, the junction contained 2 bases not matched to a gene. The CDR3 runs 14 residues. CDR3 in DNA: TGTGCCATCAGTGCCACAGGGGATAATTCACCCCTCCACTTT. This encodes CAISATGDNSPLHF.

At least ten counts were recorded for this clonotype. J is TRBJ1-2 and V is TRBV7-2; no definite D call. CDR1 SGHTA and CDR2 FQGNSA come from the germline V gene. CDR3 size: 17 residues. Trimming removed 1 base from V and 2 bases from J, with 17 bases in between. The CDR3 DNA sequence: TGTGCCAGCAGCTTAGGGGCGGTCCCTACCCAAAACTATGGCTACACCTTC. Residues: CASSLGAVPTQNYGYTF.

The chain uses TRBV7-3 and TRBJ2-5; 10 nucleotides align to TRBD1. V was clipped by 2 bases and J by 1 base; unmatched bases: 4. The germline gives CDR1 SGHTA, CDR2 FQGTGA. This CDR3 is 16 amino acids long. CDR3 in amino acids: CASSLGQGDGQETQYF. DNA for the CDR3: TGTGCCAGCAGCTTAGGACAGGGGGACGGCCAAGAGACCCAGTACTTC.

The genes are TRBV20-1 and TRBJ2-7; 9 nucleotides line up with TRBD1. CDR1 and CDR2 from the germline V gene are DFQATT and SNEGSKA (reference sequence). The CDR3 spans 12 residues. The junction had 8 bases not matched to a gene; V was cut back by 8 bases and J by 6 bases. The CDR3 sequence is CSTTGGRSEQYF. CDR3 coding DNA: TGCAGTACAACAGGGGGCCGAAGCGAGCAGTACTTC.

The V gene is TRBV6-4, the J gene TRBJ2-3; 11 positions agree with TRBD2. V shed 5 bases, J shed 2 bases, and the junction held 3 bases outside the gene matches. This CDR3 spans 15 amino acids. Germline V gives CDR1 MRHNA, CDR2 SNTAGT. CDR3 sequence (DNA): TGTGCCAGCAGTTCTAGCGGGGGGCCCACAGATACGCAGTATTTT. This codes for CASSSSGGPTDTQYF.

This chain links TRBV7-2 with TRBJ1-1; no clear D. The germline V gene encodes CDR1 SGHTA and CDR2 FQGNSA. The V gene lost 2 bases and the J gene lost 2 bases, with 6 bases spanning the gap. The CDR3 sequence is 13 residues long. The CDR3: CASSLQRNTEAFF. The CDR3, as DNA: TGTGCCAGCAGCTTACAGAGAAACACTGAAGCTTTCTTT.

The chain joins TRBV10-2 to TRBJ2-5, with 7 bases aligning to TRBD2. The J call may be mistaken, given a closer DNA end match to TRBJ2-7. Germline values: CDR1 WSHSY, CDR2 SAAADI. The length of the CDR3 is 15 residues. CDR3 residues: CASSEGLAGLYEQYF. The CDR3 bases are TGCGCCAGCAGTGAGGGGTTAGCGGGTCTTTACGAGCAGTACTTC.

Regarding this clonotype: A much larger clone lies one base from this, so it may be a read error. The CDR3 nucleotides are TGTGCCAGCAGCGACCAGGGCACAGATACGCAGTATTTT. Residues: CASSDQGTDTQYF. This rearrangement joins TRBV7-2 to TRBJ2-3, with D hard to call. The V end was cut by 5 bases, the J end by 1 base, with 7 bases between. This CDR3 comprises 13 residues. Germline loops: CDR1 SGHTA, CDR2 FQGNSA.